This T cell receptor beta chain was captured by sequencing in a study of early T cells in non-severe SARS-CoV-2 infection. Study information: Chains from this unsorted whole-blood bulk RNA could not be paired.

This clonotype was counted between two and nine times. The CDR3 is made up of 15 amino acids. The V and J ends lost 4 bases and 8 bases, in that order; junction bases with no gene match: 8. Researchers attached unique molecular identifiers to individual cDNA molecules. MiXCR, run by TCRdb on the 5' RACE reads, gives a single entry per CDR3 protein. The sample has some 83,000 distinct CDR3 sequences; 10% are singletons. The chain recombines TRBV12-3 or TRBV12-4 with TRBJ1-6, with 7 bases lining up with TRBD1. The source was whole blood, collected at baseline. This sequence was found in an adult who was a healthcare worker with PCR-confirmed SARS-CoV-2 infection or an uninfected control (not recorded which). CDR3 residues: CASSSYRGVDSPLHF. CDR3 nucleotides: TGTGCCAGCAGTTCCTACAGGGGAGTAGATTCACCCCTCCACTTT.